Listed below are T cell receptor beta chains from one sample, sequenced in a study of blood T cell repertoires in COVID-19. The assay was immunoSEQ multiplex PCR, and TCRdb's table has in-frame clones only and misses some. This table holds roughly 160,000 clones, approximately 84% found once. The sequenced material came from PBMCs or T cells enriched from blood (not recorded which). The source is a man in his fifties who had recovered from COVID-19. Both conserved end residues are part of each CDR3. The D gene is left open where the match is weak. A clone size is listed for some rows: how often the clone was seen (once, few, many), or a class if it is expanded.

V: TRBV5-8
size: .
D: TRBD1
length: 16
J: TRBJ1-4
DNA: TGTGCCAGCAGCGTGGGACAGAAATCAACTAATGAAAAACTGTTTTTT
CDR3: CASSVGQKSTNEKLFF

V: TRBV6-7
size: .
D: TRBD2
length: 17
J: TRBJ2-7
DNA: TGTGCCAGCAGTTACCACCATACTAGCGGGGGTTCCTACGAGCAGTACTTC
CDR3: CASSYHHTSGGSYEQYF

V: TRBV21-1
size: .
D: .
length: 16
J: TRBJ1-1
DNA: TGTGCCAGCAGCGCCCGGAGGTGGAGTAGGAACACTGAAGCTTTCTTT
CDR3: CASSARRWSRNTEAFF

V: TRBV7-2
size: .
D: TRBD2
length: 16
J: TRBJ2-5
DNA: TGTGCCAGCAGCTCCGGACGGCGGGGGGGCAGGGAGACCCAGTACTTC
CDR3: CASSSGRRGGRETQYF

V: TRBV7-9
size: few
D: .
length: 15
J: TRBJ2-3
DNA: TGTGCCAGCAGCTTAGCGTTCCCGCAGGGTACAGCGCAGTATTTT
CDR3: CASSLAFPQGTAQYF

V: TRBV6-5
size: .
D: .
length: 12
J: TRBJ1-1
DNA: TGTGCCAGCAGTTCCCGGTCGCTCGGAGCTTTCTTT
CDR3: CASSSRSLGAFF

V: TRBV5-1
size: .
D: .
length: 13
J: TRBJ1-6
DNA: TGCGCCAGCAGGCAAAACTTAAATTCACCCCTCCACTTT
CDR3: CASRQNLNSPLHF

V: TRBV10-1
size: few
D: .
length: 13
J: TRBJ1-6
DNA: TGCGCCGCCTCGGCAGGGAAAAATTCACCCCTCCACTTT
CDR3: CAASAGKNSPLHF

V: TRBV11-2
size: .
D: .
length: 15
J: TRBJ2-3
DNA: TGTGCCAGCAGATCAGGGATTTTTTGGACAGATACGCAGTATTTT
CDR3: CASRSGIFWTDTQYF

V: TRBV6-5
size: .
D: .
length: 12
J: TRBJ2-7
DNA: TGTGCCAGCAGTCGACAGACCTACGAGCAGTACTTC
CDR3: CASSRQTYEQYF

V: TRBV10-3
size: .
D: TRBD1
length: 13
J: TRBJ2-4
DNA: TGTGCCATCAGTACAGGGGACAAAAACATTCAGTACTTC
CDR3: CAISTGDKNIQYF

V: TRBV9
size: .
D: .
length: 14
J: TRBJ2-7
DNA: TGTGCCAGCAGCGTAGGTCCCCTTGAGGGCGAGCAGTACTTC
CDR3: CASSVGPLEGEQYF

V: TRBV14
size: .
D: .
length: 13
J: TRBJ1-2
DNA: TGTGCCAGCAGCCAAGATAGATCGGGAAGCTACACCTTC
CDR3: CASSQDRSGSYTF

V: TRBV5-8
size: .
D: .
length: 14
J: TRBJ2-1
DNA: TGTGCCAGCAGCCGGTGGAGCTCCTACAATGAGCAGTTCTTC
CDR3: CASSRWSSYNEQFF

V: TRBV9
size: .
D: .
length: 15
J: TRBJ1-5
DNA: TGTGCCAGCAGCGGCCCAGGGGCCCGGAATCAGCCCCAGCATTTT
CDR3: CASSGPGARNQPQHF

V: TRBV7-9
size: .
D: TRBD2
length: 16
J: TRBJ2-3
DNA: TGTGCCAGCAGCCCCGCTAGCGGGGGGCACACAGATACGCAGTATTTT
CDR3: CASSPASGGHTDTQYF